This T cell receptor (beta chain) was retrieved from a study of T-cell memory formation after mild COVID-19. As for this clonotype: What it recognizes is unknown.

CDR1 is MGHRA and CDR2 is YSYEKL in the germline V gene. The length of the CDR3 is 14 residues. V was cut by 4 bases and J by 6 bases, with 14 bases left in between. Overall study findings and caveats: The study detected some responding clones in pre-infection memory, suggesting cross-reactive memory joined.

TCRdb recomputed calls from the 5' RACE reads with MiXCR, one row per CDR3 protein. This sample yields about 130,000 distinct CDR3 sequences, of which approximately 15% are seen a single time; approximately 4.7% belongs to the top ten. This receptor was identified in a man between 18 and 35 years old who had mild COVID-19 (a few samples of this study predate the infection). Cell type and time point are not known. The chain uses TRBV4-1 and TRBJ2-3, with D hard to call. Sequencing was done on a sample of PBMCs or a T cell subset sorted from them (not recorded which). CDR3 DNA sequence: TGCGCCAGCAGCCCTGTCGATCAGAGCGATACGCAGTATTTT. It codes for CASSPVDQSDTQYF.